Presented here are 28 T cell receptor beta chains from one specimen sequenced in a study of PD-L1 blockade in urothelial cancer. The protocol was immunoSEQ multiplex PCR, while the TCRdb copy is restricted to in-frame clones and leaves out a portion. The table records roughly 45,000 clones, 70% to 90% of them present only once. The sample was PBMCs, taken around atezolizumab (anti-PD-L1) treatment. Every receptor here comes from a man aged 55 to 70 with urothelial cancer.

A single count supports this clone. The chain uses TRBV9 and TRBJ2-3; 11 nucleotides match TRBD2. The CDR3 extends over 17 amino acids. V shed 2 bases, J shed 3 bases, and the junction held 8 bases outside the gene matches. From germline, CDR1 is SGDLS and CDR2 YYNGEE. The CDR3 bases are TGTGCCAGCAGCGTCTCGCATCTAGCGGGGGGAACAGATACGCAGTATTTT. Its translation is CASSVSHLAGGTDTQYF.

The rearrangement links TRBV7-2 to TRBJ1-2, with D perhaps matching TRBD1 (6 bases). The CDR3 runs 14 residues. V shed 5 bases and J shed 5 bases, with 15 bases lying between them. CDR1 and CDR2 (germline): SGHTA, FQGNSA. CDR3 in DNA: TGTGCCAGCAGCCCGGACAGAAGCTGGTATGGCTACACCTTC. Protein product: CASSPDRSWYGYTF.

A single count supports this clone. V is TRBV5-4 and J is TRBJ1-5, with D tentatively TRBD1 (6 bases). Deletions cut 4 bases from V and 4 bases from J, with 12 bases between. This CDR3 has 14 amino acids. Germline V CDR1 and CDR2: SGHNT, YYREEE (reference sequence). CDR3 coding DNA: TGTGCCAGCAGCAACCGGGACAAAAATCAGCCCCAGCATTTT. Encoded protein: CASSNRDKNQPQHF.

A single count supports this clone. The chain uses TRBV11-3 and TRBJ2-5; D remains unclear. Germline V CDR1 and CDR2: SGHNT, YENEEA. CDR3 length: 15 amino acids. The V and J ends lost 4 bases and 0 bases respectively, with 12 bases between them. The CDR3 loop is CASSSDGRNQETQYF. DNA for the CDR3: TGTGCCAGCAGCTCCGACGGCAGGAACCAAGAGACCCAGTACTTC.

V and J are TRBV6-5 and TRBJ1-5; D is uncertain. This CDR3 spans 14 amino acids. The germline gives CDR1 MNHEY, CDR2 SVGAGI. Trimming took off 9 bases at V and 1 base at J, with 13 bases between the two ends. The DNA for the CDR3 is TGTGCCAGAAGACTAACAGAAAGCAATCAGCCCCAGCATTTT. Amino acid sequence: CARRLTESNQPQHF.

This clone was detected only once. This rearrangement joins TRBV15 to TRBJ2-5; 7 bases align to TRBD2. Germline CDR1 reads LNHNV; CDR2 reads YYDKDF (reference sequence). The CDR3 covers 15 residues. The V segment lost 2 bases and the J segment 1 base; nucleotides outside the gene matches: 4. CDR3 sequence (DNA): TGTGCCACCAGCAGATGGGGGGGGACCCAAGAGACCCAGTACTTC. Its translation is CATSRWGGTQETQYF.

The rearrangement uses TRBV4-3 and TRBJ1-1, with 8 bases matching TRBD1. CDR1 and CDR2 from the germline V gene are LGHNA and YSLEER. CDR3 length: 18 residues. The ends lost 0 bases at V and 4 bases at J; junction bases unmatched: 13. The CDR3 nucleotides are TGCGCCAGCAGCCAAGAGATCCCAGGGGGCGCGAGTGGCACTGAAGCTTTCTTT. It translates to CASSQEIPGGASGTEAFF.

The chain employs TRBV25-1 and TRBJ2-1; 12 nucleotides line up with TRBD1. Trimming at V came to 4 bases and at J to 8 bases, leaving 6 bases not matched to a gene. CDR3 length: 15 residues. Germline CDR1 is MGHDK and CDR2 is SYGVNS. CDR3: CASSARDRGLDEQFF. The CDR3 DNA reads as TGTGCCAGCAGTGCACGGGACAGGGGGCTCGATGAGCAGTTCTTC. Drawing the rest from reference TRBV25-1 and TRBJ2-1, the complete variable domain is EADIYQTPRYLVIGTGKKITLECSQTMGHDKMYWYQQDPGMELHLIHYSYGVNSTEKGDLSSESTVSRIRTEHFPLTLESARPSHTSQYLCASSARDRGLDEQFFGPGTRLTVL.

This clone was found once. This chain uses TRBV4-3 with TRBJ2-3; 8 nucleotides align to TRBD2. The CDR3 totals 16 residues. Unmatched junction bases numbered 9, after V lost 2 bases and J lost 5 bases. Germline assignment: CDR1 LGHNA and CDR2 YSLEER. The CDR3 loop is CASSQSTGGAVDTQYF. In nucleotides, the CDR3 is TGCGCCAGCAGCCAATCAACCGGGGGGGCCGTAGATACGCAGTATTTT.

The chain couples TRBV7-2 to TRBJ2-3, with 12 bases matching TRBD2. The CDR3 extends over 18 amino acids. Germline loops: CDR1 SGHTA, CDR2 FQGNSA. Germline trimming cut 7 bases from V and 3 bases from J; bases unmatched to any gene: 14. CDR3 sequence (DNA): TGTGCCAGCAAAACCCCCCTAGCGGGGGGGCATGGTACAGATACGCAGTATTTT. Encoded protein: CASKTPLAGGHGTDTQYF.

This chain uses TRBV4-1 with TRBJ2-2, with D perhaps TRBD2 (5 bases). This CDR3 has 15 residues. Germline assignment: CDR1 MGHRA and CDR2 YSYEKL. Deletions cut 1 base from V and 3 bases from J, with 9 bases between. The DNA for the CDR3 is TGCGCCAGCAGCCAAGTTGTGAGGGACACCGGGGAGCTGTTTTTT. Its translation: CASSQVVRDTGELFF.

The chain carries TRBV6-5 and TRBJ2-1, with 7 nucleotides matching TRBD2. The CDR3 sequence is 13 residues long. V was pared by 5 bases and J by 8 bases, with 6 bases of the junction left unmatched. Germline assignment: CDR1 MNHEY and CDR2 SVGAGI. CDR3 coding DNA: TGTGCCAGCAGTCGGCGGGGGTCTGATGAGCAGTTCTTC. Translating it yields CASSRRGSDEQFF.

The chain uses TRBV4-2 and TRBJ2-7; 7 positions agree with TRBD1. Per the germline V gene, CDR1 is LGHNA and CDR2 is YNFKEQ. The V and J ends lost 1 base and 2 bases, in that order; junction bases with no gene match: 8. The CDR3 has 16 amino acids. CDR3 residues: CASSQGARDRAYEQYF. CDR3 in DNA: TGTGCCAGCAGCCAAGGGGCCCGGGACAGAGCCTACGAGCAGTACTTC.

The rearrangement joins TRBV7-8 to TRBJ1-4; 7 nucleotides agree with TRBD1. After removal of 1 base from V and 4 bases from J, the junction contained 15 bases not matched to a gene. This CDR3 is 19 amino acids long. From germline, CDR1 is SGHVS and CDR2 FQNEAQ. Written as DNA, the CDR3 is TGTGCCAGCAGCTTAGACCCGAACTTCGGGGACAGTATTAATGAAAAACTGTTTTTT. It specifies CASSLDPNFGDSINEKLFF.

The rearrangement joins TRBV28 to TRBJ1-6, with 8 bases fitting TRBD1. V lost 6 bases, J lost 7 bases, and 8 bases stayed unmatched. In germline, CDR1 is MDHEN, CDR2 SYDVKM. The length of the CDR3 is 15 residues. The CDR3 loop is CASRFGQGWNSPLHF. DNA for the CDR3: TGTGCCAGCAGATTCGGACAGGGATGGAATTCACCCCTCCACTTT.

The chain employs TRBV28 and TRBJ2-7; 7 bases map to TRBD2. This CDR3 contains 11 residues. Trimming took 5 bases from V and 6 from J; bases not matched to a gene: 1. From germline, CDR1 is MDHEN and CDR2 SYDVKM. The CDR3 protein is CASSGRAEQYF. The CDR3 nucleotides read TGTGCCAGCAGTGGGAGGGCCGAGCAGTACTTC.

The rearrangement uses TRBV19 and TRBJ1-5, with TRBD1 matching over 7 bases. This CDR3 contains 14 residues. Per germline, CDR1 LNHDA and CDR2 SQIVND (reference sequence). V lost 3 bases and J lost 6; bases outside the gene matches: 5. CDR3: CASSIRQGVQPQHF. In nucleotides, the CDR3 is TGTGCCAGTAGTATTCGACAGGGCGTTCAGCCCCAGCATTTT.

In DNA, the CDR3 is TGTGCCAGCAGCCCCGGACACGGCCCCGATGAGCAGTTCTTC. Translation: CASSPGHGPDEQFF. This chain joins TRBV11-3 and TRBJ2-1; the D gene is possibly TRBD1 (5 bases). CDR1 is SGHNT, CDR2 YENEEA, per germline. Trimming cost V 5 bases and J 8 bases, with 16 bases left between them. The CDR3 consists of 14 residues.

J is TRBJ1-2 and V is TRBV27; 9 bases align to TRBD1. Germline V lookup: CDR1 MNHEY, CDR2 SMNVEV (reference sequence). V shed 3 bases and J 8 bases; nucleotides not matched to a gene: 4. The CDR3 extends over 13 amino acids. CDR3 amino acids: CASSFRQGGGYTF. The CDR3 nucleotides read TGTGCCAGCAGTTTTAGACAGGGGGGCGGCTACACCTTC.

The chain employs TRBV6-1 and TRBJ1-1; TRBD1 matches at 12 bases. CDR3 size: 14 residues. The trim removed 8 bases at V and 8 bases at J, leaving 9 bases unmatched. From germline, CDR1 is MNHNS and CDR2 SASEGT. The CDR3 reads CASRRRDRGQEAFF. CDR3 sequence (DNA): TGTGCCAGCCGAAGAAGGGACAGGGGGCAGGAAGCTTTCTTT.

J is TRBJ2-1 and V is TRBV6-1, with 10 bases matching TRBD1. CDR1 is MNHNS, CDR2 SASEGT, per germline. V shed 4 bases and J 3 bases; nucleotides not matched to a gene: 0. This CDR3 is built from 14 residues. CDR3 amino acids: CASSGDRGYNEQFF. The CDR3 nucleotides are TGTGCCAGCAGTGGGGACAGGGGCTACAATGAGCAGTTCTTC.

The V gene is TRBV21-1, the J gene TRBJ1-1; TRBD1 reflects the table's D call only, with no check against the DNA. TRBV21-1 is reported as a pseudogene. The CDR3 extends over 12 amino acids. CDR3 bases: TGTGCCAGAGGACAGGGGAACACTGAAGCTTTCTTT. Its protein product is CARGQGNTEAFF.

The V call is TRBV2, the J call TRBJ1-1, with a weak D call TRBD1 (5 bases). CDR3 length: 14 residues. The V gene's germline CDR1 is SNHLY and CDR2 FYNNEI. The V end lost 4 bases, the J end lost 3 bases, and 12 bases lay between the germline ends. CDR3 in amino acids: CASSVGAPYTEAFF. The CDR3 DNA follows: TGTGCCAGCAGTGTTGGGGCCCCGTACACTGAAGCTTTCTTT.

The chain combines TRBV7-2 with TRBJ1-2; no definite D call. With 8 bases removed from V and 0 bases from J, the gap between germline ends came to 13 bases. This CDR3 has 14 residues. Germline assignment: CDR1 SGHTA and CDR2 FQGNSA. The CDR3 is CASVNQAANYGYTF. CDR3 bases: TGTGCCAGCGTAAACCAGGCAGCTAACTATGGCTACACCTTC.

The V and J genes are TRBV4-1 and TRBJ2-5; TRBD2 matches at 8 bases. The CDR3 loop spans 17 amino acids. CDR1 and CDR2 (germline): MGHRA, YSYEKL. With 3 bases clipped from V and 5 bases from J, the junction kept 14 bases outside the gene matches. CDR3 sequence: CASSHRPSAGGTETQYF. The CDR3 DNA is TGCGCCAGCAGCCATCGACCGAGTGCGGGGGGAACCGAGACCCAGTACTTC.

This clone was counted a few times. The rearrangement uses TRBV29-1 and TRBJ2-6; D possibly corresponds to TRBD1 (5 bases). Looked up from germline, CDR1 is SQVTM and CDR2 is ANQGSEA. The CDR3 covers 18 residues. Trimming shortened V by 0 bases and J by 3 bases, and 18 bases separated the two germline ends. The CDR3 DNA sequence: TGCAGCGTTGAAGATGAACGTGACAGAGTACGTGGGGCCAACGTCCTGACTTTC. Residues: CSVEDERDRVRGANVLTF.

The chain recombines TRBV19 with TRBJ1-1, with unresolved D. Trimming took off 2 bases at V and 0 bases at J, with 4 bases between the two ends. CDR3 size: 13 residues. Germline V gene data show CDR1 as LNHDA and CDR2 as SQIVND (reference sequence). The CDR3 here is CASSISVNTEAFF. CDR3 bases: TGTGCCAGTAGTATATCAGTGAACACTGAAGCTTTCTTT.

The chain uses TRBV30 and TRBJ2-3, with 7 bases aligning to TRBD2. The CDR3 has 14 amino acids. The V gene's germline CDR1 is GTSNPN and CDR2 SVGIG (reference sequence). Losses at the gene ends were 3 bases for V and 6 bases for J; bases not matched to a gene: 9. CDR3 residues: CAWRPAGPRDTQYF. CDR3 coding DNA: TGTGCCTGGAGGCCAGCGGGGCCAAGGGATACGCAGTATTTT.